The 28 T cell receptor beta chains in this list originate from one sample, sequenced in a study of blood T cells in healthy people across ages (dated by TCRdb to about 2015). Library preparation was by 5' RACE. Sequencing was carried out with an Illumina HiSeq 2500. A second PCR of roughly 7 to 11 cycles was performed with a sample-barcoded 5' primer and a J-beta primer mix. In-frame beta chains were kept once TCRdb had trimmed the public reads at Q25 with fastp and called clones with MiXCR. Each CDR3 protein appears once, grouped with its most common genes and DNA. Here the sample has over 500,000 distinct CDR3 sequences; 52% occur a single time. About 14% of the sample comes from the top ten. Sequencing used blood. These receptors were collected from a woman older than 75 in good health.

The rearrangement joins TRBV4-2 to TRBJ2-7; 7 bases align to TRBD1. The CDR3 contains 17 residues. Germline CDR1 is LGHNA and CDR2 is YNFKEQ. V was pared by 4 bases and J by 3 bases, with 15 bases of the junction left unmatched. The CDR3: CASSRRDSTQEDYEQYF. The CDR3 DNA follows: TGTGCCAGCAGCCGCCGGGACAGTACACAGGAGGACTACGAGCAGTACTTC.

The sample holds many counts of this clonotype. This chain joins TRBV12-3 or TRBV12-4 and TRBJ2-3; D is possibly TRBD1 (5 bases). CDR3 size: 16 residues. V dropped 6 bases and J dropped 4 bases, with 20 bases sitting between them. The CDR3 sequence: CASSQGPPAGPDTQYF. The CDR3 DNA sequence: TGTGCCAGCAGCCAGGGCCCCCCCGCCGGTCCAGATACGCAGTATTTT.

The chain uses TRBV15 and TRBJ2-2; no firm D call. Per germline, CDR1 LNHNV and CDR2 YYDKDF (reference sequence). The V gene lost 0 bases and the J gene lost 7 bases, with 9 bases spanning the gap. The CDR3 is 14 residues long. For the CDR3, the DNA is TGTGCCACCAGCAGAGATAGAGGTGTCGGGGAGCTGTTTTTT. It translates to CATSRDRGVGELFF.

This clonotype appeared a few times. The V call is TRBV14, the J call TRBJ2-1; TRBD2 agrees at 8 bases. V was pared by 0 bases and J by 4 bases, with 5 bases of the junction left unmatched. The CDR3 covers 16 residues. Germline-derived CDR1 and CDR2 are SGHDN and FVKESK. The CDR3 is CASSQDPGGEYNEQFF. For the CDR3, the DNA is TGTGCCAGCAGCCAAGATCCGGGGGGGGAGTACAATGAGCAGTTCTTC.

The genes are TRBV2 and TRBJ1-1; D is unresolved. Germline V gene sequence: CDR1 SNHLY, CDR2 FYNNEI. CDR3 length: 13 residues. V was clipped by 6 bases and J by 2 bases, with 10 bases between them. DNA of the CDR3: TGTGCCAGCAGCGCAACCCATAACACTGAAGCTTTCTTT. Its protein is CASSATHNTEAFF.

The V gene is TRBV12-3 or TRBV12-4, the J gene TRBJ2-3; 8 bases fit TRBD1. V gave up 5 bases and J gave up 5 bases; unmatched junction bases: 12. The CDR3 has 16 amino acids. In nucleotides, the CDR3 is TGTGCCAGCAGTGACCCGAGGCAGGGGGCGAAAGATACGCAGTATTTT. Amino acid sequence: CASSDPRQGAKDTQYF.

This sequence joins TRBV4-2 and TRBJ2-5; 16 positions agree with TRBD2. Looked up from germline, CDR1 is LGHNA and CDR2 is YNFKEQ. This CDR3 region has 17 residues. V dropped 1 base and J dropped 2; count of bases not matched to a gene: 1. DNA of the CDR3: TGTGCCAGCAGCCAAGGGGGACTAGCGGGAGGGCAAGAGACCCAGTACTTC. It translates to CASSQGGLAGGQETQYF.

The CDR3 is CSAPTELAGSYEQYF. CDR3 DNA sequence: TGCAGTGCTCCAACGGAACTAGCGGGTTCCTACGAGCAGTACTTC. The chain joins TRBV20-1 to TRBJ2-7, with 9 nucleotides matching TRBD2. CDR3 length: 15 amino acids. J lost 1 base, V lost 5 bases, and 9 bases had no gene match. Germline lookup yields CDR1 DFQATT and CDR2 SNEGSKA (reference sequence).

In the case of this clonotype: A much larger clone differs from this one at a single base, so this may be a read error. This sequence joins TRBV6-2 or TRBV6-3 and TRBJ2-6; D gene unclear. This CDR3 has 12 amino acids. Germline loops: CDR1 MNHEY, CDR2 SVGEGT. The CDR3 coding sequence is TGTGCCGGCAGTAATGGGGCCAACGTCCTGACTTTC. This sequence encodes CAGSNGANVLTF.

This rearrangement joins TRBV7-9 to TRBJ2-5, with D hard to call. This CDR3 comprises 14 residues. Per the germline V gene, CDR1 is SEHNR and CDR2 is FQNEAQ (reference sequence). Trimming removed 1 base at V and 2 bases at J, with 8 bases between. CDR3 region: CASSLVQPQETQYF. CDR3 DNA: TGTGCCAGCAGCTTAGTCCAGCCTCAAGAGACCCAGTACTTC.

The chain recombines TRBV3-1 with TRBJ1-2; weak D call: TRBD1 (6 bases). V gave up 0 bases and J gave up 7 bases, with 15 bases separating them. Germline CDR1 reads LGHDT; CDR2 reads YNNKEL (reference sequence). The CDR3 contains 15 residues. CDR3 in DNA: TGTGCCAGCAGCCAAGACGCGCAGGGGTTAGGTGGCTACACCTTC. This encodes CASSQDAQGLGGYTF.

This clonotype has just one count. The J gene is TRBJ1-6, the V gene TRBV11-2; 7 bases fit TRBD1. The CDR3 sequence is 16 residues long. The V gene end was trimmed by 5 bases and the J gene end by 13 bases; junction bases not matched to a gene: 17. Germline assignment: CDR1 SGHAT and CDR2 FQNNGV. Here the CDR3 reads CASSLRIQGTGSPLHF. CDR3 coding DNA: TGTGCCAGCAGCCTAAGAATACAGGGGACCGGATCGCCCCTCCACTTT.

Worth noting for this clonotype: A much larger clone sits a single nucleotide away, making a read error possible. This chain's CDR3 is CACNRGNEQFF. Written as DNA, the CDR3 is TGTGCCTGCAATCGAGGCAATGAGCAGTTCTTC. The chain uses TRBV12-3 or TRBV12-4 and TRBJ2-1; D remains unclear. Trimming took 11 bases from V and 6 from J, leaving 11 bases between them. The CDR3 consists of 11 residues.

The J gene is TRBJ2-2, the V gene TRBV12-3 or TRBV12-4; tentative D call: TRBD2 (5 bases). Trimming pared 7 bases from V and 0 bases from J, leaving 15 bases between. The CDR3 is 16 residues long. The CDR3 is CASTRGQISNTGELFF. The CDR3 DNA sequence: TGTGCCAGCACCCGAGGGCAGATTTCGAACACCGGGGAGCTGTTTTTT.

This rearrangement joins TRBV3-1 to TRBJ2-5, with TRBD2 as a possible D gene (6 bases). V shed 8 bases and J shed 2 bases, with 15 bases lying between them. Per the germline V gene, CDR1 is LGHDT and CDR2 is YNNKEL (reference sequence). CDR3 length equals 14 residues. CDR3 DNA sequence: TGTGCCAGCGGCCGGGGGACGGTACAAGAGACCCAGTACTTC. This codes for CASGRGTVQETQYF.

This clonotype appeared many times. The rearrangement joins TRBV5-6 to TRBJ2-6, with 7 nucleotides matching TRBD1. This CDR3 spans 15 amino acids. Germline V gene lookup returns CDR1 SGHDT and CDR2 YYEEEE. V lost 5 bases and J lost 2; bases outside the gene matches: 4. CDR3 DNA sequence: TGTGCCAGCAGTTCTGGGACAGCTGGGGCCAACGTCCTGACTTTC. Encoded protein: CASSSGTAGANVLTF.

The table lists this clonotype with a few counts. The J gene is TRBJ2-2, the V gene TRBV12-3 or TRBV12-4; 8 bases match TRBD1. CDR3 size: 15 residues. J was trimmed by 4 bases and V by 6 bases; bases with no gene match: 7. The CDR3 protein is CASRAQGASTGELFF. The CDR3 region has the DNA TGTGCCAGCAGAGCGCAGGGGGCGAGCACCGGGGAGCTGTTTTTT.

Many counts were recorded for this clonotype. The CDR3 DNA is TGTGCCAGCAGACCCGACTCCACAGATACGCAGTATTTT. Its translation is CASRPDSTDTQYF. J is TRBJ2-3 and V is TRBV2; no reliable D call. V lost 6 bases to trimming and J lost 2 bases, with 9 bases between them. This CDR3 region has 13 residues. Germline CDR1 and CDR2: SNHLY and FYNNEI.

Of note for this clonotype: The junction departs from the called germline gene at one end, perhaps through a read error. V usage is TRBV5-1 and J usage is TRBJ1-2, with D unclear. CDR1 is SGHRS and CDR2 is YFSETQ in the germline V gene. This CDR3 has 13 residues. The chain's CDR3 is CAGSSDGTDGYTF. The CDR3 region has the DNA TGCGCCGGCAGCTCGGACGGAACCGATGGCTACACCTTC.

This clonotype was detected only a few times. A much more abundant neighbour one base away suggests this may be a read error. The chain combines TRBV7-9 with TRBJ2-5; no clear D gene. CDR3 length equals 13 residues. Trimming pared 4 bases from V and 4 bases from J, leaving 10 bases between. Germline CDR1 is SEHNR and CDR2 is FQNEAQ (reference sequence). As DNA, the CDR3 is TGTGCCAGCAGCTGTGGGGTATTAGAGACCCAGTACTTC. This gives the protein CASSCGVLETQYF.

The chain has TRBV2 and TRBJ2-2, with 7 nucleotides matching TRBD1. This CDR3 contains 15 residues. J was trimmed by 4 bases and V by 8 bases; bases with no gene match: 10. The V gene's germline CDR1 is SNHLY and CDR2 FYNNEI. The CDR3 is CASYGQESTTGELFF. The CDR3 region has the DNA TGTGCCAGCTATGGACAGGAGAGTACCACCGGGGAGCTGTTTTTT.

This clonotype was detected ten times or more. This chain joins TRBV20-1 and TRBJ2-3; D is perhaps TRBD1 or TRBD2 (5 bases each). The germline V gene encodes CDR1 DFQATT and CDR2 SNEGSKA (reference sequence). V lost 0 bases and J lost 6, with 13 bases in between. The CDR3 runs 14 residues. CDR3 amino acids: CSARDSRGPDTQYF. The CDR3 region has the DNA TGCAGTGCTAGAGACTCGAGGGGACCGGATACGCAGTATTTT.

In its sample, this clonotype was seen a few times. CDR3 in DNA: TGCAGTGCTAGAGATTCCCAGGGTAGCGATAATTCACCCCTCCACTTT. It codes for CSARDSQGSDNSPLHF. The chain carries TRBV20-1 and TRBJ1-6, with D perhaps matching TRBD1 (5 bases). The CDR3 has 16 residues. CDR1 and CDR2 from the germline V gene are DFQATT and SNEGSKA (reference sequence). V lost 0 bases, J lost 5 bases, and 14 bases lay in between.

CDR3 nucleotide sequence: TGCAGTGCGGGGAGGGGCGGGGCGAACTACAATGAGCAGTTCTTC. Encoded protein: CSAGRGGANYNEQFF. The chain has TRBV20-1 and TRBJ2-1; 7 bases are shared with TRBD2. Trimming removed 6 bases from V and 3 bases from J; junction bases left unmatched: 11. The CDR3 spans 15 residues. Germline V gene sequence: CDR1 DFQATT, CDR2 SNEGSKA (reference sequence).

The V and J genes are TRBV15 and TRBJ2-5; 10 nucleotides match TRBD2. This CDR3 has 15 amino acids. Losses at the gene ends were 0 bases for V and 7 bases for J; bases not matched to a gene: 5. Germline V CDR1 and CDR2: LNHNV, YYDKDF (reference sequence). The CDR3, as DNA: TGTGCCACCAGCAGAGATCTAGCGGGGGAAGGGACCCAGTACTTC. Amino acid sequence: CATSRDLAGEGTQYF. The whole variable domain, remainder taken from reference TRBV15 and TRBJ2-5, is DAMVIQNPRYQVTQFGKPVTLSCSQTLNHNVMYWYQQKSSQAPKLLFHYYDKDFNNEADTPDNFQSRRPNTSFCFLDIRSPGLGDTAMYLCATSRDLAGEGTQYFGPGTRLLVL.

This clonotype was picked up a small number of times. This clone may be a read error of a much larger clone one base away. The genes are TRBV7-2 and TRBJ2-1; TRBD2 matches 11 bases. Germline lookup yields CDR1 SGHTA and CDR2 FQGNSA. The CDR3 loop spans 16 amino acids. Here the CDR3 reads CAGSFSVAGGLNEQFF. CDR3 coding DNA: TGTGCCGGCAGCTTCAGCGTAGCGGGAGGGCTCAATGAGCAGTTCTTC.

This clonotype has at least ten counts. The chain carries TRBV20-1 and TRBJ1-1, with unresolved D. This CDR3 has 15 amino acids. Germline loops: CDR1 DFQATT, CDR2 SNEGSKA (reference sequence). As DNA, the CDR3 is TGCAGCTCCCCCCCCTACACCAGGACGGGGTCTGAAGCTTTCTTT. Translating it yields CSSPPYTRTGSEAFF.

Of note for this clonotype: One junction end does not reproduce the germline sequence, and a read error may be involved. The rearrangement uses TRBV14 and TRBJ2-5; D remains unclear. CDR3 length: 12 residues. Per the germline V gene, CDR1 is SGHDN and CDR2 is FVKESK. As DNA, the CDR3 is TGTGTCAGCAGCCAAAGCAGGGAGACCCAGTACTTC. Amino acid sequence: CVSSQSRETQYF.